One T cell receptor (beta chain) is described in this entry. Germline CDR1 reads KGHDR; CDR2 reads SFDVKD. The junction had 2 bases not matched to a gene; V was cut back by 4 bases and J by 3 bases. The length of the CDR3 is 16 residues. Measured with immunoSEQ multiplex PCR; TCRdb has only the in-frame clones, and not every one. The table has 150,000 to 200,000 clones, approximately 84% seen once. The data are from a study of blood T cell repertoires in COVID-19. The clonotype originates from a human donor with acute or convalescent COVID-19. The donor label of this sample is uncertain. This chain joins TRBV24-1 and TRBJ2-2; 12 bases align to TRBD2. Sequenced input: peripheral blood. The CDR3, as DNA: TGTGCCACCAGTGAACTAGCGGGAGGTTACACCGGGGAGCTGTTTTTT. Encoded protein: CATSELAGGYTGELFF.